These T cell receptor beta chains were read from a single sample in a study of regulatory T cells in long-lasting Graves disease. Via MiXCR, TCRdb re-called the multiplex PCR reads, giving one row per CDR3 protein. The data show about 470,000 distinct CDR3 sequences, less than 25% seen once. Sequencing was performed on peripheral blood mononuclear cells (PBMCs), taken when the disease was refractory, from a patient treated with antithyroid drugs. These receptors were taken from a female donor with Graves disease. Both conserved end residues are part of each CDR3. A D gene is named only where the DNA matches it firmly. Rows may omit the clone size; those that give it use once, few, many or a size class.

TRBJ2-1,TRBV27,-,-,TGTGCCAGCAGTCCGCTAGCGTTCACGCCTCGGGATGAGCAGTTCTTC,CASSPLAFTPRDEQFF
TRBJ2-7,TRBV27,-,few,TGTGCCAGCAGTTACACAGGGTCGAGACTATACGAGCAGTACTTC,CASSYTGSRLYEQYF
TRBJ1-2,TRBV29-1,-,-,TGCAGCGTTGAGCCGGCCCTAGATTATGGCTACACCTTC,CSVEPALDYGYTF
TRBJ1-4,TRBV10-2,TRBD1,many,TGCGCCAGCAGACCAGGACAGGGGGCGCGCGGTGAAAAACTGTTTTTT,CASRPGQGARGEKLFF
TRBJ2-5,TRBV19,TRBD1,many,TGTGCCAGTCACGGGACAGGGTTAGAGACCCAGTACTTC,CASHGTGLETQYF
TRBJ2-2,TRBV5-1,-,few,TGCGCCAGCAGGCGGAGCGGGCCAAACACCGGGGAGCTGTTTTTT,CASRRSGPNTGELFF
TRBJ1-4,TRBV28,-,many,TGTGCCAGCAGTGCCGACCAGGGGAGACGTGAAAAACTGTTTTTT,CASSADQGRREKLFF
TRBJ1-2,TRBV6-9,-,many,TGTGCCAGCAGTTCACAGGGTCCCGACTATGGCTACACCTTC,CASSSQGPDYGYTF
TRBJ2-7,TRBV10-1,-,-,TGCGCCAGCAGTGAGTCCGCGACGGCTACCTACGAGCAGTACTTC,CASSESATATYEQYF
TRBJ2-7,TRBV20-1,TRBD2,many,TGCAGTGCTAGAGGGGGGACTATCCCCTACGAGCAGTACTTC,CSARGGTIPYEQYF
TRBJ1-2,TRBV28,-,few,TGTGCCAGCAGTTTCACAGGGACAAATGGCTACACCTTC,CASSFTGTNGYTF
TRBJ1-5,TRBV28,TRBD1,many,TGTGCCAGCAGTGATACGACAGGGCGGGATCAGCCCCAGCATTTT,CASSDTTGRDQPQHF
TRBJ1-2,TRBV29-1,TRBD1,-,TGCAGCGTTGAAGATCTAGCGAGTGACAGGGTAGTTAACTATGGCTACACCTTC,CSVEDLASDRVVNYGYTF
TRBJ1-2,TRBV6-5,TRBD1,many,TGTGCCAGCAGTTACGGAAGGGGGCCCATGTATGGCTACACCTTC,CASSYGRGPMYGYTF
TRBJ2-7,TRBV29-1,TRBD2,-,TGCAGCGTCGGAAGTGGACTAGCGGGAGTCCTTTACGAGCAGTACTTC,CSVGSGLAGVLYEQYF